These 17 T cell receptor beta chains were all obtained from the same sample, sequenced in a study of shared clonotypes between healthy human individuals. Here immunoSEQ multiplex PCR was the method, and the copy in TCRdb shows in-frame clones only, minus some. Of approximately 1.5 million clones listed, 95% to 99% are singletons. The sample consisted of naive CD4+ T cells sorted from blood. The subset: CD45RA+ positively selected. These receptors were taken from a man aged 25-40 years in good health.

This clone came up once. The chain carries TRBV7-9 and TRBJ2-6, with D unclear. The CDR3 length is 18 residues. CDR1 and CDR2 (germline): SEHNR, FQNEAQ (reference sequence). V shed 1 base and J shed 4 bases, with 17 bases lying between them. The CDR3 region is CASSLELGWSTGANVLTF. The DNA of the CDR3 is TGTGCCAGCAGCTTAGAGTTAGGGTGGTCTACCGGGGCCAACGTCCTGACTTTC.

V gene TRBV14 combines with J gene TRBJ2-7; D is possibly TRBD1 (5 bases). CDR1 SGHDN and CDR2 FVKESK come from the germline V gene. The CDR3 covers 12 residues. Trimming took 3 bases from V and 2 from J, leaving 5 bases between them. CDR3 bases: TGTGCCAGCAGCCAGGACACCTACGAGCAGTACTTC. It is translated as CASSQDTYEQYF.

The chain couples TRBV28 to TRBJ2-2; D possibly corresponds to TRBD2 (6 bases). Per germline, CDR1 MDHEN and CDR2 SYDVKM. V dropped 6 bases and J dropped 4 bases, with 18 bases sitting between them. This CDR3 has 16 residues. Here the CDR3 reads CASRGWTDGGTGELFF. DNA for the CDR3: TGTGCCAGCAGGGGTTGGACGGACGGGGGCACCGGGGAGCTGTTTTTT.

The chain combines TRBV5-1 with TRBJ2-3; D uncertain. Trimming shortened V by 7 bases and J by 0 bases, and 6 bases separated the two germline ends. The V gene's germline CDR1 is SGHRS and CDR2 YFSETQ. The CDR3 extends over 12 amino acids. The CDR3 region is CASLSSTDTQYF. The CDR3 nucleotides read TGCGCCAGCCTTTCTAGCACAGATACGCAGTATTTT.

This chain connects TRBV6-1 to TRBJ1-5; no clear D gene. V was clipped by 4 bases and J by 0 bases, with 10 bases between them. The CDR3 totals 15 residues. The V gene's germline CDR1 is MNHNS and CDR2 SASEGT. CDR3 region: CASSGTVGSNQPQHF. DNA of the CDR3: TGTGCCAGCAGTGGAACAGTGGGTAGCAATCAGCCCCAGCATTTT.

This sequence joins TRBV5-1 and TRBJ2-1; 10 nucleotides align to TRBD2. V dropped 3 bases and J dropped 8; count of bases not matched to a gene: 11. Germline CDR1 and CDR2: SGHRS and YFSETQ. The CDR3 is made up of 16 amino acids. CDR3 sequence reads: CASSSRPSGRADEQFF. CDR3 coding DNA: TGCGCCAGCAGCTCCCGGCCCAGCGGGAGGGCCGATGAGCAGTTCTTC.

This clone has only one observation. The V and J genes are TRBV9 and TRBJ2-3; 10 positions match TRBD2. This CDR3 contains 15 residues. Trimming cost V 7 bases and J 9 bases; bases outside gene matches: 14. Germline CDR1 and CDR2: SGDLS and YYNGEE. The CDR3 DNA follows: TGTGCCAGCTTCAAAGGCAAAAGCGGGAGGGAAACGCAGTATTTT. It codes for CASFKGKSGRETQYF.

The rearrangement joins TRBV30 to TRBJ1-1; 8 bases are shared with TRBD1. The trim removed 1 base at V and 0 bases at J, leaving 4 bases unmatched. From germline, CDR1 is GTSNPN and CDR2 SVGIG (reference sequence). The length of the CDR3 is 15 residues. DNA of the CDR3: TGTGCCTGGAGTGGACAGGGGACGATGAACACTGAAGCTTTCTTT. It encodes CAWSGQGTMNTEAFF.

The rearrangement uses TRBV11-2 and TRBJ2-6; D uncertain. The V and J ends lost 8 bases and 0 bases respectively, with 14 bases between them. CDR1 and CDR2 from the germline V gene are SGHAT and FQNNGV. This CDR3 has 16 residues. Written as DNA, the CDR3 is TGTGCCAGCCGCCGGGCCTATCGCTCTGGGGCCAACGTCCTGACTTTC. It specifies CASRRAYRSGANVLTF.

The CDR3 region is CASSRPVLAGVGEQYF. CDR3 bases: TGTGCCAGCAGTCGACCGGTACTAGCGGGAGTAGGGGAGCAGTACTTC. The chain joins TRBV6-6 to TRBJ2-7; 11 positions agree with TRBD2. Germline CDR1 reads MNHNY; CDR2 reads SVGAGI (reference sequence). J gave up 7 bases and V 5 bases, and 13 bases lay outside the gene matches. The CDR3 consists of 16 residues.

As for this clone: Additional DNA sequences in this sample encode the identical CDR3. The chain carries TRBV19 and TRBJ2-7; unclear D gene. CDR1 and CDR2 from the germline V gene are LNHDA and SQIVND (reference sequence). This CDR3 region has 11 residues. Trimming took off 5 bases at V and 3 bases at J, with 5 bases between the two ends. The CDR3 region has the DNA TGTGCCAGTAGTCGAAACTACGAGCAGTACTTC. Translation: CASSRNYEQYF.

The V gene is TRBV28, the J gene TRBJ2-7; 12 bases align to TRBD2. The CDR3 runs 13 residues. Germline CDR1 MDHEN, CDR2 SYDVKM. V lost 5 bases and J lost 7; bases outside the gene matches: 3. CDR3 protein: CASSVGLAGEQYF. The CDR3, as DNA: TGTGCCAGCAGTGTTGGACTAGCGGGAGAGCAGTACTTC. The whole variable domain, filled in from reference TRBV28 and TRBJ2-7, reads DVKVTQSSRYLVKRTGEKVFLECVQDMDHENMFWYRQDPGLGLRLIYFSYDVKMKEKGDIPEGYSVSREKKERFSLILESASTNQTSMYLCASSVGLAGEQYFGPGTRLTVT.

This chain uses TRBV10-3 with TRBJ2-2, with unresolved D. The CDR3 covers 11 residues. Germline V gene data show CDR1 as ENHRY and CDR2 as SYGVKD. The V and J ends lost 2 bases and 5 bases respectively, with 0 bases between them. CDR3 sequence reads: CAISETGELFF. The DNA for the CDR3 is TGTGCCATCAGTGAGACCGGGGAGCTGTTTTTT.

CDR3 protein: CASSGQGSIGGELFF. As DNA, the CDR3 is TGTGCCAGCAGTGGGCAGGGCTCTATCGGCGGGGAGCTGTTTTTT. V and J are TRBV28 and TRBJ2-2; possibly TRBD1 for D (5 bases). The ends were cut back, 5 bases at V and 7 bases at J, with 17 bases in the middle. Germline V gene data show CDR1 as MDHEN and CDR2 as SYDVKM. This CDR3 is built from 15 residues.

This CDR3 is CASSRGYRYEQYF. The DNA of the CDR3 is TGTGCCAGCAGCCGGGGCTACCGCTACGAGCAGTACTTC. The chain combines TRBV11-2 with TRBJ2-7; the D gene could be TRBD1 or TRBD2 (5 bases each). CDR3 length equals 13 residues. Trimming removed 5 bases from V and 3 bases from J, with 11 bases in between. Germline-derived CDR1 and CDR2 are SGHAT and FQNNGV.

The chain carries TRBV28 and TRBJ1-2, with D possibly TRBD1 on 5 matching bases. V was trimmed by 8 bases and J by 2 bases, leaving 12 bases between them. CDR3 length equals 13 residues. Germline V gives CDR1 MDHEN, CDR2 SYDVKM. The CDR3 DNA sequence: TGTGCCAGCGGCACAGGATTGAACTATGGCTACACCTTC. Amino acids: CASGTGLNYGYTF.

The table lists this clone with a count of one. The CDR3: CASSQGHREKLFF. In DNA form, the CDR3 reads TGTGCCAGCAGCCAGGGACACCGGGAAAAACTGTTTTTT. The genes are TRBV7-2 and TRBJ1-4; possibly TRBD1 for D (6 bases). Per the germline V gene, CDR1 is SGHTA and CDR2 is FQGNSA. The CDR3 covers 13 residues. V lost 5 bases, J lost 8 bases, and 12 bases lay in between.